The entry below gives a single TCR beta chain sequence along with its context. This record comes from a study of control samples from healthy donors and cancer patients. TCRdb's copy holds only in-frame clones and misses some; the assay was immunoSEQ multiplex PCR. The table records some 150,000 clones, 91% of them present only once. Trimming stripped 1 base from V and 5 bases from J, with 17 bases between. This CDR3 contains 16 residues. Germline CDR1 SGHTA, CDR2 FQGNSA. The rearrangement joins TRBV7-2 to TRBJ2-5; weak D call: TRBD2 (6 bases). This clonotype was obtained from a woman aged 25 to 39 in good health. Sequencing input: blood. CDR3 residues: CASSLVAAGSRETQYF. The DNA of the CDR3 is TGTGCCAGCAGCTTAGTAGCGGCGGGATCGCGGGAGACCCAGTACTTC.